This T cell receptor beta chain was documented in a study of beta chain features in type 1 diabetes. Deletions cut 1 base from V and 4 bases from J, with 10 bases between. The CDR3 is 14 residues long. Germline V gene lookup returns CDR1 LNHNV and CDR2 YYDKDF (reference sequence). Study findings and constraints: Moderate yet significant TCRB CDR3 shortening was seen in Type 1 diabetes patients in all four CD4+ subsets. Sequencing used cDNA, and cells with high TCR expression could therefore be over-represented.

The authors reverse transcribed all of the isolated RNA, so sequencing captured expressed TCRB transcripts. Data came from immunoSEQ multiplex PCR; TCRdb stores just in-frame clones and leaves some out. The sample has hundreds of thousands of clones; around 15% are singletons. As for this clone: Its target is not known.

Every sorted population was more than 95% pure. The chain combines TRBV15 with TRBJ1-2; D remains unclear. Material: naive CD4+ T cells from blood. The sequence was collected from a man aged 18 to 35 with type 1 diabetes. CDR3 residues: CATSRAEGLYGYTF. In nucleotides, the CDR3 is TGTGCCACCAGCAGAGCGGAGGGTCTCTATGGCTACACCTTC. The full variable domain, completed using reference TRBV15 and TRBJ1-2, is DAMVIQNPRYQVTQFGKPVTLSCSQTLNHNVMYWYQQKSSQAPKLLFHYYDKDFNNEADTPDNFQSRRPNTSFCFLDIRSPGLGDTAMYLCATSRAEGLYGYTFGSGTRLTVV.